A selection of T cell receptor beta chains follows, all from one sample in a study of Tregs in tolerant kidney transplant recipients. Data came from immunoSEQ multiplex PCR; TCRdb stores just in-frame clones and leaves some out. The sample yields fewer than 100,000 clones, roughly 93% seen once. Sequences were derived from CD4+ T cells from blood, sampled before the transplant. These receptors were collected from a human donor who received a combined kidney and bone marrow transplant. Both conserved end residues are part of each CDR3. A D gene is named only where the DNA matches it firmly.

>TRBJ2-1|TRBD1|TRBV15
CATSRGDRGNEQFF
TGTGCCACCAGCAGAGGCGACAGGGGCAATGAGCAGTTCTTC
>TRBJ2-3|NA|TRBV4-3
CASSQVTTGTAVDTQYF
TGCGCCAGCAGCCAAGTTACTACAGGGACGGCTGTCGATACGCAGTATTTT
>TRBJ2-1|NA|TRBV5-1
CASSLAPAGKISYNEQFF
TGCGCCAGCAGCTTGGCCCCCGCGGGGAAAATCTCCTACAATGAGCAGTTCTTC
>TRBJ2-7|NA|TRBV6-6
CASRQSYEQYF
TGTGCCAGCAGACAAAGCTACGAGCAGTACTTC
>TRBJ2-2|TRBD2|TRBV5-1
CASSPTSGGALSGELFF
TGCGCCAGCAGCCCGACTAGCGGGGGGGCTCTATCGGGGGAGCTGTTTTTT
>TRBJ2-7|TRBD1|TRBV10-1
CASSGTGTRPYEQYF
TGCGCCAGCAGCGGGACAGGGACGCGACCTTACGAGCAGTACTTC
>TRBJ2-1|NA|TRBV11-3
CASTSASYNEQFF
TGTGCCAGCACCAGCGCCTCCTACAATGAGCAGTTCTTC
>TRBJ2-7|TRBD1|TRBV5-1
CASSLVSGGNYEQYF
TGCGCCAGCAGCTTGGTTTCAGGGGGCAACTACGAGCAGTACTTC
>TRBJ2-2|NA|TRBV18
CASSAGFNTGELFF
TGTGCCAGCTCAGCGGGGTTCAACACCGGGGAGCTGTTTTTT
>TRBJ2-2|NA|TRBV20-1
CSATRGGELFF
TGCAGTGCCACCAGGGGTGGGGAGCTGTTTTTT
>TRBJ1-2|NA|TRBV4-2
CASSQERGRGYTF
TGTGCCAGCAGCCAAGAACGCGGTCGGGGCTACACCTTC
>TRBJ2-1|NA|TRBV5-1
CASSLDLRAGNEQFF
TGCGCCAGCAGCTTGGACCTGAGGGCGGGCAATGAGCAGTTCTTC